This T cell receptor beta chain was sequenced for a study of OX40 agonist ivuxolimab in advanced cancers. Regarding the study in general: The costimulatory receptor OX40 (CD134) was targeted by ivuxolimab, a fully human IgG2 agonistic monoclonal antibody. Intravenous ivuxolimab was administered to patients every 2 weeks at six dose levels: 0.01, 0.1, 0.3, 1.5, 3 and 10 mg/kg. Of the approximately 53 patients in dose escalation, some 20 had hepatocellular carcinoma, around 15 had melanoma, 9 had renal cell carcinoma and 9 had head and neck cancer. In the dose-escalation cohort, roughly 80% of patients were male, and the mean age was about 55 years, with a range of 23 to 79. Prior anti-PD-1, anti-PD-L1 or anti-CTLA-4 therapy was permitted, and roughly two fifths of dose-escalation patients had received checkpoint inhibitors. Partial responses occurred in three dose-escalation patients: two with cutaneous melanoma and one with hepatocellular carcinoma. Peripheral TCRbeta sequencing aimed to test whether ivuxolimab altered TCR sequence diversity and caused clonal T-cell expansion. The monotherapy dose-escalation portion (N of about 50 patients) of the phase I ivuxolimab trial is reported in the paper. The paper's findings and limits, for the study overall: Which antigens the clonally expanded peripheral T cells were specific for was not determined. After ivuxolimab, CD8+ T cells had more expanded clones than CD4+ T cells on average. Partial responders in the 0.1-3.0 mg/kg groups had among the lowest normalized peripheral clonal expansion, especially among CD8+ T cells. At doses of 0.1 to 3.0 mg/kg, clonal expansion of both CD4+ and CD8+ T cells in blood was seen between baseline and week 6. Low levels of normalized T-cell clonal expansion were also shown by some nonresponding patients.

The CDR3, from cysteine to phenylalanine, totals 14 residues. The DNA shown is the 42-base CDR3, in frame from base 1. The germline V gene (reference sequence) provides CDR1 GTSNPN and CDR2 SVGIG. At the junction V is shortened by 0 bases and J by 0 bases, with 6 bases in between. The trial excluded patients who had a history of autoimmune disease or who were on systemic immunosuppression. Peripheral blood for TCR sequencing was collected from all dose cohorts at baseline, on cycle 4 day 1, and on cycle 7 day 1. The samples were drawn from a first-in-human, open-label, multicenter phase I dose-escalation trial of ivuxolimab. Adults with locally advanced or metastatic head and neck squamous cell, hepatocellular, melanoma or renal cell carcinoma were enrolled in the trial. Before TCR sequencing, CD4+ T cells and CD8+ T cells from peripheral blood were sorted into separate populations. In the case of this clone: The antigen it recognizes is unknown. No base-level quality is on record; no much larger clone is a single base apart. This CDR3 is also generated by other DNA sequences in the sample.

For sequencing of the TCRbeta CDR3 region, genomic DNA was extracted from the sorted cells. TCRbeta CDR3 regions were sequenced using the immunoSEQ Assay. Here the immuneACCESS table is served through TCRdb, limited to in-frame sequences with V and J called. Missing clones are a known gap in these copies; in checked studies unresolved V genes cover under half, and the rest lacks a known reason. Counted in this sample were around 79,000 clones; around 86% of them appeared once. The top ten clonotypes cover over 0.65% of the sample. The source material was CD4+ or CD8+ T cells sorted from blood, sampled in a trial of the OX40 agonist ivuxolimab. Recombination joined TRBV30 with TRBJ1-3; the D gene identity is not certain. The sequence derives from an adult with an advanced solid tumor such as melanoma, head and neck, liver or kidney cancer. The nucleotide sequence is given as TGTGCCTGGAGTGTCGGAGGCTCTGGAAACACCATATATTTT. Translated, it gives CAWSVGGSGNTIYF.